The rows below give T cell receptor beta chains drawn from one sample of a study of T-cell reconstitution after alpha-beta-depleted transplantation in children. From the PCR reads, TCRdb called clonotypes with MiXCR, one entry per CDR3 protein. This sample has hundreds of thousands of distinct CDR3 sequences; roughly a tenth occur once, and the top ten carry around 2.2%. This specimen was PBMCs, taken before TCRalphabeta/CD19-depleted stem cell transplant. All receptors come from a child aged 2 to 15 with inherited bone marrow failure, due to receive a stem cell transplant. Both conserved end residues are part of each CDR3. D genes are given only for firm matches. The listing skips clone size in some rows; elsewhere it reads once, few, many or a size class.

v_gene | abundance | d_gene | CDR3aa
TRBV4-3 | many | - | CARVDRSGEQYF
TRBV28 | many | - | CASSLRQNIQYF
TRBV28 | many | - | CASSLIGNQPQHF
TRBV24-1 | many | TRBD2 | CATSAPTSGTYNEQFF
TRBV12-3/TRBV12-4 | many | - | CASSPLNSYEQYF
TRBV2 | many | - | CASSDTVGNTIYF
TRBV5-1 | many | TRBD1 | CASRTGTGDMNTEAFF
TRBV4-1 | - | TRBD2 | CASSQDPGWREGLYEQFF
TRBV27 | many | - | CASSLRLGFSYEQYF
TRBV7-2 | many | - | CASSPRGSDTQYF
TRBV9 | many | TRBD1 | CASNRQGAFDEQYF
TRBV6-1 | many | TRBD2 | CASTSAGTIGTDTQYF
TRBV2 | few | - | CASRDGNSPLHF
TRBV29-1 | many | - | CSVLLGGPEAFF
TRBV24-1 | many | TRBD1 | CATSDRDSLNQPQHF
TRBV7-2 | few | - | CASSLRSGWREDQHF
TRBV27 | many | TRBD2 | CASSALLAGGDYNEQFF
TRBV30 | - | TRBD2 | CAWSDLAVTNEQFF
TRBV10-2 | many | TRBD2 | CASSGAGGVHEQYF
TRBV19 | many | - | CASSMGGRSVHNEQFF
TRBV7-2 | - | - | CASSLLFGGAYNEQFF
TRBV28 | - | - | CATSTPQDPSYEQYF
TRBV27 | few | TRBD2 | CASSLSAGGNEQFF
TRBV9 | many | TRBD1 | CASSLGQGNYNEQFF
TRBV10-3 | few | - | CAISETHEGKDYEQYF
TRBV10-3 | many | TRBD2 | CAIGRVAKNIQYF
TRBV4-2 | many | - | CASSETGPEAYEQYF
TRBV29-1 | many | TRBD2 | CSVDGLARSTDTQYF
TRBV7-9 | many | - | CASSVRVVLSGANVLTF
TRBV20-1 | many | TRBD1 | CSARVRDRDTEAFF
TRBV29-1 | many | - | CSVAGRFHGYTF
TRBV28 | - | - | CASSLQRRAPTGELFF
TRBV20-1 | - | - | CSASGPTYYEQYF
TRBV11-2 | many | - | CASSLSYRVGGYTF
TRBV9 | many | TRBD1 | CASSFHRDSLQETQYF
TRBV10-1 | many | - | CASSGDRGGGYTF
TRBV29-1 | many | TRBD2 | CRMVQLAGGSYEQYF
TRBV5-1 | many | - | CASSPGSVETQYF
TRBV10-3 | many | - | CAISEGPGGMGQPQHF
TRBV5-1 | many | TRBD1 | CASSPSPGGDTQYF
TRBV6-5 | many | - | CASSYSGVEAFF
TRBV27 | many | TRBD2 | CASTISPIAGGIPGGQYF
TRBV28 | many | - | CASSFSQGGDTQYF
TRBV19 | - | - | CASSPSSRGKQPQHF
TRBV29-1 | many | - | CSVTRLEETQYF
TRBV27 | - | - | CASSAREVGPQHF
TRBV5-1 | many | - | CASSLAPTRAADTQYF